The source of this T cell receptor (beta chain) is a study of CD8 T cells in Susac syndrome. Trimming pared 0 bases from V and 4 bases from J, leaving 13 bases between. Germline CDR1 reads SGHRS; CDR2 reads YFSETQ. There are 15 residues in the CDR3. Sequencing of TCR beta drew on CD8+ and CD4+ T cells from blood. TEMRA cells were FACS-enriched and CD8+ and CD4+ T cells negatively isolated. An amount of RNA that ranged from 0.5 to 1 ug was reverse transcribed with random hexamers. The immunoSEQ assay covered 54 Vbeta and 13 Jbeta segments for CDR3. TCRdb re-called the immunoSEQ multiplex PCR reads with MiXCR, one entry per CDR3 protein. This table has about 190,000 distinct CDR3 sequences, approximately 93% appearing once.

The sequence derives from a human donor in good health. The genes are TRBV5-1 and TRBJ1-1; tentative D call: TRBD1 (6 bases). The sequencing sample was made of CD4+ T cells from PBMCs. The CDR3 coding sequence is TGCGCCAGCAGCTTGGTCCTACAGGGTAGCACTGAAGCTTTCTTT. Its translation is CASSLVLQGSTEAFF.